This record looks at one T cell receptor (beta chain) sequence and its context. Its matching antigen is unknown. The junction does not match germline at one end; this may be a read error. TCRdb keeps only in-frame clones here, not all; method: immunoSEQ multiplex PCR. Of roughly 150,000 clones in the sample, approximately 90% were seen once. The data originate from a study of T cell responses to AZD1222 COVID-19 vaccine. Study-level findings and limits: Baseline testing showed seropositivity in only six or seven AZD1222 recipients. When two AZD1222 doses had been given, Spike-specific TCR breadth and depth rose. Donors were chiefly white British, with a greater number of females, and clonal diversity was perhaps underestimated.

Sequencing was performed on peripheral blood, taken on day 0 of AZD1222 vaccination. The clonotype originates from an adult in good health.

The DNA of the CDR3 is TGTGCCAGCACCTTGGGGGGCGTGAACACTGAAGCTTTCTTT. It translates to CASTLGGVNTEAFF. The chain combines TRBV5-4 with TRBJ1-1; D is perhaps TRBD1 (6 bases). The germline V gene encodes CDR1 SGHNT and CDR2 YYREEE (reference sequence). This CDR3 contains 14 residues.